This TCR beta chain was sequenced during a study of blood T cell repertoires in COVID-19. Across the whole study: Nucleic acid was either cDNA or gDNA, and it came from T cells, B-cell-depleted T cells, or PBMCs.

Using immunoSEQ multiplex PCR, the repertoire was profiled, and TCRdb retains in-frame clones only, with some absent. This table has approximately 100,000 clones, around 85% appearing once. This receptor was taken from an elderly woman with active or convalescent COVID-19. Sequenced input: peripheral blood.

In nucleotides, the CDR3 is TGTGCCAGTGTGAGCCAAATCTCTGGAAACACCATATATTTT. This codes for CASVSQISGNTIYF. The J gene is TRBJ1-3, the V gene TRBV19; no clear D. In germline, CDR1 is LNHDA, CDR2 SQIVND (reference sequence). Trimming left V 8 bases short and J 0 bases short, with 11 bases between. The CDR3 sequence is 14 residues long. The full variable domain, rest sourced from reference TRBV19 and TRBJ1-3, is DGGITQSPKYLFRKEGQNVTLSCEQNLNHDAMYWYRQDPGQGLRLIYYSQIVNDFQKGDIAEGYSVSREKKESFPLTVTSAQKNPTAFYLCASVSQISGNTIYFGEGSWLTVV.